This TCR beta chain was profiled in a study of blood T cells in healthy people across ages. Study-wide results and caveats: Age advanced and TCR beta diversity per million T cells fell, roughly linearly.

The sample holds many counts of this clonotype. Its specificity is not known. In germline, CDR1 is SEHNR, CDR2 FQNEAQ (reference sequence). V lost 3 bases and J lost 7; bases outside the gene matches: 9. The CDR3 length is 15 residues. Together with a sample-barcoded 5' primer, a J-beta primer mix was included in a second PCR lasting about 7 to 12 cycles. TCRdb redid the calling of the 5' RACE reads with MiXCR, one entry per CDR3 protein. The sample lists about 800,000 distinct CDR3 sequences, 25% seen once, with 3% to 4% in the top ten. The same specimen was also included in a second study, on T cells of mothers and their children. This second report adds: Donation came from three healthy Caucasian mothers together with their six children. The authors found no persistent microchimeric T cell clones.

J is TRBJ1-2 and V is TRBV7-9; 9 bases agree with TRBD1. The sample taken for sequencing was blood. The origin of this receptor is a boy aged 10-17 years in good health. CDR3 in DNA: TGTGCCAGCAGCTTCCCCGGGACAGGGAAAGCTGGCTACACCTTC. Protein product: CASSFPGTGKAGYTF.